These T cell receptor beta chains were read from a single sample in a study of blood T cell repertoires in COVID-19. Assay used: immunoSEQ multiplex PCR; TCRdb lists only in-frame clones, some missing. The sample consists of about 310,000 clones, around nine tenths of them appearing once. The source material was PBMCs or T cells enriched from blood (not recorded which). These receptors were obtained from a woman between 35 and 50 years old who had recovered from COVID-19. Both conserved end residues are part of each CDR3. The order of the fields is V gene, clone size, D gene, J gene, CDR3 protein, CDR3 DNA. D genes are given only for firm matches. Only some rows state a clone size, as once, few, many or a class for expanded clones.

TRBV23-1	NA	NA	TRBJ2-7	CASSPPAGSNYEQYF	TGCGCCAGCAGTCCACCGGCAGGCTCGAACTACGAGCAGTACTTC
TRBV6-5	NA	NA	TRBJ2-7	CASRREYEQYF	TGTGCCAGCAGACGGGAGTACGAGCAGTACTTC
TRBV15	NA	TRBD2	TRBJ2-1	CATSRELAGGRNEQFF	TGTGCCACCAGCAGAGAACTAGCGGGAGGGAGGAATGAGCAGTTCTTC
TRBV19	NA	TRBD2	TRBJ2-3	CASKTGLDTDTQYF	TGTGCCAGCAAAACGGGACTAGATACAGATACGCAGTATTTT
TRBV10-3	NA	TRBD1	TRBJ2-6	CAITEQGTGANVLTF	TGTGCCATCACCGAACAGGGGACTGGGGCCAACGTCCTGACTTTC
TRBV4-2	NA	NA	TRBJ2-7	CASSQVWTDISYEQYF	TGTGCCAGCAGCCAAGTGTGGACGGACATCTCCTACGAGCAGTACTTC
TRBV5-5	NA	TRBD1	TRBJ2-7	CASSFGQGALSGTYEQYF	TGTGCCAGCAGCTTTGGACAGGGGGCGCTTAGCGGGACCTACGAGCAGTACTTC
TRBV24-1	NA	TRBD2	TRBJ2-1	CATSRGGGLDNEQFF	TGTGCCACCAGTCGGGGCGGGGGGTTAGACAATGAGCAGTTCTTC
TRBV12-3/TRBV12-4	NA	NA	TRBJ2-7	CASSLLGYEQYF	TGTGCCAGCAGTCTGCTCGGGTACGAGCAGTACTTC
TRBV11-1	NA	TRBD1	TRBJ1-6	CASSLDRVNSPLHF	TGTGCCAGCAGCTTGGACAGGGTTAATTCACCCCTCCACTTT
TRBV5-4	NA	NA	TRBJ2-6	CASSEGASGANVLTF	TGTGCCAGCAGCGAGGGTGCCTCTGGGGCCAACGTCCTGACTTTC
TRBV25-1	NA	TRBD1	TRBJ2-7	CASSRRFGTGGHEQYF	TGTGCCAGCAGCCGAAGGTTCGGGACAGGGGGCCACGAGCAGTACTTC
TRBV29-1	NA	TRBD2	TRBJ2-7	CSVSGLAGNEYEQYF	TGCAGCGTTTCCGGACTAGCGGGTAACGAGTACGAGCAGTACTTC
TRBV21-1	NA	NA	TRBJ1-2	CASSVPSQGLYGYTF	TGTGCCAGCAGCGTCCCTTCACAGGGGCTCTATGGCTACACCTTC
TRBV5-1	NA	NA	TRBJ1-2	CASSFSTGSYGYTF	TGCGCCAGCAGCTTTTCCACGGGAAGCTATGGCTACACCTTC
TRBV15	once	TRBD2	TRBJ2-1	CATSKGLTGGPREQFF	TGTGCCACCAGCAAGGGGTTGACGGGGGGGCCCCGCGAGCAGTTCTTC
TRBV9	NA	TRBD2	TRBJ2-3	CASSQSGVNTDTQYF	TGTGCCAGCAGCCAAAGCGGGGTGAACACAGATACGCAGTATTTT
TRBV5-1	once	TRBD1	TRBJ1-1	CASSSTGTGGGEAFF	TGCGCCAGCAGCTCAACCGGGACAGGGGGCGGTGAAGCTTTCTTT
TRBV12-3/TRBV12-4	NA	NA	TRBJ1-2	CASSLQGYYGYTF	TGTGCCAGCAGCCTTCAGGGGTACTATGGCTACACCTTC
TRBV30	NA	TRBD2	TRBJ2-3	CAWSVLAGVDTQYF	TGTGCCTGGAGTGTACTAGCGGGGGTGGATACGCAGTATTTT
TRBV9	once	NA	TRBJ1-2	CASSDYQYGYTF	TGTGCCAGCAGCGATTACCAGTATGGCTACACCTTC
TRBV4-3	NA	TRBD1	TRBJ2-3	CASSQDSQGASTDTQYF	TGCGCCAGCAGCCAAGATTCGCAGGGGGCAAGTACAGATACGCAGTATTTT
TRBV3-1/TRBV3-2	NA	NA	TRBJ1-3	CASSQDLPIYF	TGTGCCAGCAGCCAAGATCTCCCCATATATTTT
TRBV5-1	NA	TRBD2	TRBJ2-1	CASSWTSGRNEQFF	TGCGCCAGCAGCTGGACTAGCGGTCGCAATGAGCAGTTCTTC
TRBV3-1/TRBV3-2	NA	NA	TRBJ1-1	CASSQKGAEAFF	TGTGCCAGCAGCCAGAAGGGGGCTGAAGCTTTCTTT
TRBV11-2	NA	NA	TRBJ2-2	CAAPRLDRIDTGELFF	TGTGCCGCACCCCGACTCGACAGAATTGACACCGGGGAGCTGTTTTTT
TRBV30	NA	NA	TRBJ1-1	CAWNYREEAFF	TGTGCCTGGAATTACAGAGAAGAAGCTTTCTTT
TRBV2	few	NA	TRBJ1-1	CASTPVRVDTEAFF	TGTGCCAGCACCCCGGTCAGGGTAGACACTGAAGCTTTCTTT
TRBV24-1	NA	TRBD1	TRBJ2-5	CATSDWGQARETQYF	TGTGCCACCAGTGACTGGGGACAGGCCCGGGAGACCCAGTACTTC
TRBV28	NA	TRBD1	TRBJ2-1	CASNFGTGIYNEQFF	TGTGCCAGCAACTTCGGGACAGGGATTTACAATGAGCAGTTCTTC
TRBV5-1	NA	TRBD2	TRBJ2-2	CASSRGSGINTGELFF	TGCGCCAGCAGCCGAGGGAGCGGGATCAACACCGGGGAGCTGTTTTTT
TRBV30	NA	NA	TRBJ1-5	CAWDLKQGANQPQHF	TGTGCCTGGGACCTTAAACAGGGAGCCAATCAGCCCCAGCATTTT
TRBV3-1/TRBV3-2	NA	NA	TRBJ2-3	CASSPRGWTDTQYF	TGTGCCAGCAGCCCTAGGGGATGGACAGATACGCAGTATTTT
TRBV12-2	NA	NA	TRBJ1-1	CASRSRPMNRGLAVNTEAFF	TGTGCAAGTCGCTCGCGGCCTATGAACAGGGGGCTTGCCGTTAACACTGAAGCTTTCTTT
TRBV15	NA	NA	TRBJ2-3	CATSREGGTQYF	TGTGCCACCAGCCGAGAGGGGGGGACGCAGTATTTT
TRBV4-2	NA	TRBD1	TRBJ2-3	CASSQGVDRGGTDTQYF	TGTGCCAGCAGCCAAGGTGTGGACAGGGGCGGCACAGATACGCAGTATTTT
TRBV12-3/TRBV12-4	NA	NA	TRBJ2-7	CASSLAGVGEQYF	TGTGCCAGCAGTTTAGCCGGGGTCGGTGAGCAGTACTTC
TRBV18	NA	NA	TRBJ2-1	CASSPSGSYNEQFF	TGTGCCAGCTCACCAAGCGGTTCCTACAATGAGCAGTTCTTC
TRBV7-9	NA	TRBD1	TRBJ1-1	CASSTDRGLWNTEAFF	TGTGCCAGCAGCACCGACAGGGGATTGTGGAACACTGAAGCTTTCTTT
TRBV7-9	NA	TRBD2	TRBJ2-7	CASSSPGGAGEHEQYF	TGTGCCAGCAGCTCCCCTGGGGGAGCGGGAGAACACGAGCAGTACTTC